This TCR beta chain was identified in a study of cytomegalovirus exposure and HLA in healthy donors. Use of 60 Vbeta and 13 Jbeta primers characterized the PCR. TCRdb keeps only in-frame clones here, not all; method: immunoSEQ multiplex PCR. The sample includes about 200,000 clones. With V trimmed by 9 bases and J by 4 bases, 8 bases remained unmatched. CDR1 is SGHNT and CDR2 is YYREEE in the germline V gene (reference sequence). The CDR3 sequence is 15 residues long. The sequence derives from a man aged 25 to 45 in good health and CMV-seronegative. The specimen sequenced was PBMCs. V gene TRBV5-4 combines with J gene TRBJ2-3, with TRBD2 identical over 13 bases. CDR3 in amino acids: CAITLLAGGSDTQYF. The CDR3 DNA is TGTGCCATCACCCTACTAGCGGGAGGGTCAGATACGCAGTATTTT.